Listed below are T cell receptor beta chains from one sample, sequenced in a study of post-analysis software for immune sequencing data. Each CDR3 protein is one row after TCRdb ran MiXCR on the PCR reads. The table shows some 800,000 distinct CDR3 sequences, with under 60% occurring only once. Input material: blood. These receptors were taken from a girl between 5 and 17 years old with multiple sclerosis. Both conserved end residues are part of each CDR3. D genes are given only for firm matches.

J,V,D,CDR3,DNA
TRBJ2-3,TRBV20-1,TRBD2,CSARKSSGSTDTQYF,TGCAGTGCTAGAAAATCTAGCGGGAGCACAGATACGCAGTATTTT
TRBJ2-2,TRBV29-1,NA,CSVVGGGELFF,TGCAGCGTCGTAGGGGGCGGGGAGCTGTTTTTT
TRBJ2-2,TRBV13,TRBD2,CASSLGLAGVNTGELFF,TGTGCCAGCAGCTTAGGACTAGCGGGAGTTAACACCGGGGAGCTGTTTTTT
TRBJ2-3,TRBV19,TRBD2,CASSRSSGSPHTDTQYF,TGTGCCAGTAGTAGATCCAGCGGGAGTCCCCACACAGATACGCAGTATTTT
TRBJ2-5,TRBV7-9,NA,CASSKLQGPETQYF,TGTGCCAGCAGCAAGTTACAGGGTCCGGAGACCCAGTACTTC
TRBJ2-1,TRBV7-2,NA,CASSPWGTAYNEQFF,TGTGCCAGCAGCCCCTGGGGGACTGCATACAATGAGCAGTTCTTC
TRBJ2-1,TRBV27,TRBD2,CASSLSGLAGGNEQFF,TGTGCCAGCAGTTTATCGGGACTAGCGGGAGGGAATGAGCAGTTCTTC
TRBJ2-5,TRBV20-1,TRBD2,CSARRAGVTQETQYF,TGCAGTGCCAGGAGGGCGGGAGTCACGCAAGAGACCCAGTACTTC
TRBJ2-3,TRBV7-3,TRBD1,CASSPDLTGTDTQYF,TGTGCCAGCAGCCCAGACCTGACTGGGACAGATACACAGTATTTT
TRBJ2-1,TRBV5-5,NA,CASSLDWGTQETQFF,TGTGCCAGCAGCTTGGATTGGGGAACTCAAGAGACCCAGTTCTTC
TRBJ1-1,TRBV27,NA,CASSFGGVGAEAFF,TGTGCCAGCAGTTTCGGAGGGGTTGGGGCTGAAGCTTTCTTT
TRBJ1-1,TRBV29-1,NA,CSVLGTGGNTEAFF,TGCAGCGTTTTGGGAACAGGAGGGAACACTGAAGCTTTCTTT
TRBJ2-5,TRBV5-1,NA,CASSLLLGETQYF,TGCGCCAGCAGCTTACTACTAGGAGAGACCCAGTACTTC
TRBJ1-1,TRBV6-4,TRBD1,CASSADRGGNTEAFF,TGTGCCAGCAGCGCGGACAGGGGTGGGAACACTGAAGCTTTCTTT